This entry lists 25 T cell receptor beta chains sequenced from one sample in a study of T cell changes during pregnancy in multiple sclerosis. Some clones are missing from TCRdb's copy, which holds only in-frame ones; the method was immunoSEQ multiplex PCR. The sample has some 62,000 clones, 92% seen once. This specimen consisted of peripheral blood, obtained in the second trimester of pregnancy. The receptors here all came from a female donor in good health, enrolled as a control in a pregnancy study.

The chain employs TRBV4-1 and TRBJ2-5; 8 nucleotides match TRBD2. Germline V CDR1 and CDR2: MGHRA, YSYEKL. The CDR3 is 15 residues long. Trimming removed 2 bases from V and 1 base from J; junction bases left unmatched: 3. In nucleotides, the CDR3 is TGCGCCAGCAGCCAAACTAGCGGAACCCAAGAGACCCAGTACTTC. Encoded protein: CASSQTSGTQETQYF.

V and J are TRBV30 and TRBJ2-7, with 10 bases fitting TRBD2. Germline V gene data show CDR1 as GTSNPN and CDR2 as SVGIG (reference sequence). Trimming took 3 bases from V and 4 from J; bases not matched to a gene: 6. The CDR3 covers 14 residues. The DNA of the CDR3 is TGTGCCTGGAGCTTACTAGCGGGGCATTACGAGCAGTACTTC. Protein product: CAWSLLAGHYEQYF.

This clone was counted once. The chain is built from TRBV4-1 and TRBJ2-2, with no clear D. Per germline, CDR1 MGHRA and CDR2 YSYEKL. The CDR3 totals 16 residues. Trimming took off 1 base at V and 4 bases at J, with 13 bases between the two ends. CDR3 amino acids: CASSQVQSAVTGELFF. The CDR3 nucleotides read TGCGCCAGCAGCCAAGTACAGTCAGCAGTCACCGGGGAGCTGTTTTTT.

The CDR3 reads CASSVRLAGLNEQFF. The CDR3 nucleotides read TGTGCCAGCAGTGTAAGACTAGCGGGGTTAAATGAGCAGTTCTTC. The genes are TRBV6-1 and TRBJ2-1; 11 positions match TRBD2. Per the germline V gene, CDR1 is MNHNS and CDR2 is SASEGT. CDR3 size: 15 residues. With V trimmed by 4 bases and J by 7 bases, 6 bases remained unmatched.

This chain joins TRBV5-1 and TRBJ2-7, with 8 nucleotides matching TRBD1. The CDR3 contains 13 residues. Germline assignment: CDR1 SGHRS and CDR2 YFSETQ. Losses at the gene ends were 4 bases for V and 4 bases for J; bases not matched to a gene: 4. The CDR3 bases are TGCGCCAGCAGCCCGGACAGGGATTACGAGCAGTACTTC. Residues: CASSPDRDYEQYF.

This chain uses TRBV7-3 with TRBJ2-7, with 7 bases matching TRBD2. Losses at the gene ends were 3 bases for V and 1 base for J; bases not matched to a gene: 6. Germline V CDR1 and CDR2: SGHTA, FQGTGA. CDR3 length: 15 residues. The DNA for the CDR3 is TGTGCCAGCAGCTTGGGGGGGGGACTTTCCTACGAGCAGTACTTC. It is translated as CASSLGGGLSYEQYF.

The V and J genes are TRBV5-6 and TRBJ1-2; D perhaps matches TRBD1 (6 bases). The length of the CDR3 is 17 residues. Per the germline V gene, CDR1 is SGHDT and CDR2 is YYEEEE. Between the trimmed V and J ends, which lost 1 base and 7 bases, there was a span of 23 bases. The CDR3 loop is CASSLLIKGEKMGGYTF. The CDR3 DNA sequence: TGTGCCAGCAGCTTGCTGATAAAGGGGGAGAAGATGGGTGGCTACACCTTC.

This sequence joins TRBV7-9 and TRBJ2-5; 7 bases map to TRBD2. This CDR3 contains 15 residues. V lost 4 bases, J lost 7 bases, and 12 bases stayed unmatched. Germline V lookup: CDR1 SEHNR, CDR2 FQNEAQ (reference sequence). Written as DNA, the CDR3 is TGTGCCAGCAGCTCCCCTCCGGGGAGGGAGGGGACCCAGTACTTC. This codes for CASSSPPGREGTQYF.

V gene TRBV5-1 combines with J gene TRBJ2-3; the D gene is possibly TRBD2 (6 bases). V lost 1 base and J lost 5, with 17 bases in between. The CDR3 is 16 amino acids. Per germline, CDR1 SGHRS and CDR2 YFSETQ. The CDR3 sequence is CASSLIGGEGVDTQYF. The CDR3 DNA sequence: TGCGCCAGCAGCTTGATTGGCGGGGAAGGGGTAGATACGCAGTATTTT. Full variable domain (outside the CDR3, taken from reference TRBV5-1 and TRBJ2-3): KAGVTQTPRYLIKTRGQQVTLSCSPISGHRSVSWYQQTPGQGLQFLFEYFSETQRNKGNFPGRFSGRQFSNSRSEMNVSTLELGDSALYLCASSLIGGEGVDTQYFGPGTRLTVL.

The CDR3 is CASSLGQSQETQYF. For the CDR3, the DNA is TGCGCCAGCAGCTTGGGACAGAGCCAAGAGACCCAGTACTTC. This chain links TRBV5-1 with TRBJ2-5, with a weak D call TRBD1 (5 bases). The CDR3 runs 14 residues. Germline values: CDR1 SGHRS, CDR2 YFSETQ. The ends were cut back, 0 bases at V and 1 base at J, with 7 bases in the middle.

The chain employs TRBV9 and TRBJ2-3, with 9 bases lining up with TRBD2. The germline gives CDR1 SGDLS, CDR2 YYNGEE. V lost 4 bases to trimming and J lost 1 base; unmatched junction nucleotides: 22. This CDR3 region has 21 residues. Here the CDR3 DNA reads TGTGCCAGCAGCCCCACCGCCCCTATAGGGCGGGAGGGCCGAGGCACAGATACGCAGTATTTT. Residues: CASSPTAPIGREGRGTDTQYF.

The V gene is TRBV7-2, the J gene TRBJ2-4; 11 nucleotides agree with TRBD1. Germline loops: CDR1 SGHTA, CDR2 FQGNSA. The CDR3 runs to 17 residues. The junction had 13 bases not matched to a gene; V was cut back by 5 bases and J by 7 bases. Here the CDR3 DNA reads TGTGCCAGCAGCCACACGACCGGGACAGGGGGTGACAACATTCAGTACTTC. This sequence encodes CASSHTTGTGGDNIQYF.

CDR3 protein: CASSLASSGRQETQYF. The CDR3 DNA sequence: TGTGCCAGCAGCTTGGCTTCTAGCGGGCGCCAAGAGACCCAGTACTTC. The gene calls are TRBV5-6 and TRBJ2-5; TRBD2 matches 8 bases. The CDR3 length is 16 residues. V trimming: 0 bases; J trimming: 1 base; junction bases outside the gene matches: 5. Germline assignment: CDR1 SGHDT and CDR2 YYEEEE.

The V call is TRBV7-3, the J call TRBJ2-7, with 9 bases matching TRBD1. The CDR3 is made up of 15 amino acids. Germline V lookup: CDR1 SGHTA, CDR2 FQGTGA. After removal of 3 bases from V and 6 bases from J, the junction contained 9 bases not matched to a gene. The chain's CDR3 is CASSLGGQGSTEQYF. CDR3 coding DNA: TGTGCCAGCAGCTTGGGAGGACAGGGGAGTACCGAGCAGTACTTC.

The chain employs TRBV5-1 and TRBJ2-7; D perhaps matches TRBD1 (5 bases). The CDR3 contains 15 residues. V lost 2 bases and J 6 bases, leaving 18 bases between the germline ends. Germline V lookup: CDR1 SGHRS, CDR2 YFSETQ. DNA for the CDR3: TGCGCCAGCAGCTTCGGGTTCGTGGGGCCTGGCGAGCAGTACTTC. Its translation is CASSFGFVGPGEQYF.

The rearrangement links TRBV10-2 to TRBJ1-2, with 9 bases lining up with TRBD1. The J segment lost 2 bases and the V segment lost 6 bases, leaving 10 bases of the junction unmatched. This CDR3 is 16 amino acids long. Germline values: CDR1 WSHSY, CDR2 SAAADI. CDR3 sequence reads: CASRARQGDPNYGYTF. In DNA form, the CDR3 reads TGCGCCAGCAGGGCGAGACAGGGGGACCCAAACTATGGCTACACCTTC.

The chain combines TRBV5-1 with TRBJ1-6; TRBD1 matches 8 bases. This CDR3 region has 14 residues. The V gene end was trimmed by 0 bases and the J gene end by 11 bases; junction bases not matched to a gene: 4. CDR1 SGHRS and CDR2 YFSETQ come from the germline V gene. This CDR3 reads CASSLGTGFPPLHF. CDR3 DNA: TGCGCCAGCAGCTTGGGGACAGGGTTCCCACCCCTCCACTTT.

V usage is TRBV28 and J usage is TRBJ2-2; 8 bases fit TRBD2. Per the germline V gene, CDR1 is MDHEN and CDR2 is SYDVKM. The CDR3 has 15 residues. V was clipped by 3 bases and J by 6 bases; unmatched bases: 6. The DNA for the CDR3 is TGTGCCAGCAGTTTTAGCTCCGGGAGGGCCGGGGAGCTGTTTTTT. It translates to CASSFSSGRAGELFF. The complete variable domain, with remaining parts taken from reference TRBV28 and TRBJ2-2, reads DVKVTQSSRYLVKRTGEKVFLECVQDMDHENMFWYRQDPGLGLRLIYFSYDVKMKEKGDIPEGYSVSREKKERFSLILESASTNQTSMYLCASSFSSGRAGELFFGEGSRLTVL.

The CDR3 sequence is CASTIQGVFLGCGYTF. The DNA for the CDR3 is TGTGCCAGCACCATTCAGGGGGTCTTCCTTGGCTGCGGCTACACCTTC. This chain connects TRBV6-4 to TRBJ1-2; 7 bases are a match to TRBD1. CDR1 MRHNA and CDR2 SNTAGT come from the germline V gene. V shed 7 bases and J 8 bases; nucleotides not matched to a gene: 19. This CDR3 contains 16 residues.

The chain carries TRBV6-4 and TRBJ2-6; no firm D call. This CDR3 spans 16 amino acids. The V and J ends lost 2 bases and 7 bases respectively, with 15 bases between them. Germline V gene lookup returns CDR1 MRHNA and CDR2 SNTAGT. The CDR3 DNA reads TGTGCCAGCAGTGACAGCCCCGTAATAAGAGCCAACGTCCTGACTTTC. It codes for CASSDSPVIRANVLTF.

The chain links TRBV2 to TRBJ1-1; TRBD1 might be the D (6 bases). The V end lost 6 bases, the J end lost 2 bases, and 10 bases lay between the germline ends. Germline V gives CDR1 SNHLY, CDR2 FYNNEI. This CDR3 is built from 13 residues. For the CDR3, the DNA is TGTGCCAGCAGGGGGGACATAAACACTGAAGCTTTCTTT. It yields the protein CASRGDINTEAFF.

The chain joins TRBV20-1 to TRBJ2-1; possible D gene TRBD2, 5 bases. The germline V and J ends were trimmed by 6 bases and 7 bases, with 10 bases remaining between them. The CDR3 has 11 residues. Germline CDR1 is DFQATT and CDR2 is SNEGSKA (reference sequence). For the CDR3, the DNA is TGCAGTGCCCTCTCGGGAAATGAGCAGTTCTTC. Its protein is CSALSGNEQFF.

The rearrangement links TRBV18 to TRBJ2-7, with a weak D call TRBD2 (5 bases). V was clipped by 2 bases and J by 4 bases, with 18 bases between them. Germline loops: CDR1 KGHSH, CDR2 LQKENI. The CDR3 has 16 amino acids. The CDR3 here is CASSPSFRTGIYEQYF. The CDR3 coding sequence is TGTGCCAGCTCACCATCATTTCGCACGGGAATATACGAGCAGTACTTC.

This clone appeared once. The CDR3 reads CASSSGVPASGELFF. In DNA form, the CDR3 reads TGCGCCAGCAGCTCAGGCGTTCCAGCCTCCGGGGAGCTGTTTTTT. This sequence joins TRBV5-1 and TRBJ2-2, with no clear D. The germline V and J ends were trimmed by 3 bases and 6 bases, with 15 bases remaining between them. The germline V gene encodes CDR1 SGHRS and CDR2 YFSETQ. This CDR3 spans 15 amino acids.

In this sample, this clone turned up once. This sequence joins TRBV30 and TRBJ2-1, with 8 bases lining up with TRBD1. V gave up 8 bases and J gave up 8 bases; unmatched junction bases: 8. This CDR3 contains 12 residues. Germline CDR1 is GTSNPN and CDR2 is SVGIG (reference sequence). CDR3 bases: TGTGCCGGATCCAGGGGGCGCGATGAGCAGTTCTTC. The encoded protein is CAGSRGRDEQFF.